This T cell receptor (beta chain) emerged from a study of blood T cells in healthy people across ages. Study context: For every two T cells, template switching captured about one barcoded beta molecule.

Alongside a J-beta primer mix, a sample-barcoded 5' primer served in a second PCR lasting about 7 to 12 cycles. TCRdb fed the 5' RACE reads into MiXCR, producing one record per CDR3 protein. The table records 500,000 to 650,000 distinct CDR3 sequences, roughly a quarter of them present only once. The germline V and J ends were trimmed by 6 bases and 9 bases, with 12 bases remaining between them. This CDR3 contains 12 residues. Germline CDR1 reads MNHEY; CDR2 reads SMNVEV (reference sequence). These records were also assigned to another study, of T cells of mothers and their children.

The receptor was isolated from a boy aged 2 to 10 in good health. J is TRBJ2-1 and V is TRBV27; no clear D. Material for sequencing was blood. In nucleotides, the CDR3 is TGTGCCAGCAGACCCAGTGGGGTTGAGCAGTTCTTC. This encodes CASRPSGVEQFF.